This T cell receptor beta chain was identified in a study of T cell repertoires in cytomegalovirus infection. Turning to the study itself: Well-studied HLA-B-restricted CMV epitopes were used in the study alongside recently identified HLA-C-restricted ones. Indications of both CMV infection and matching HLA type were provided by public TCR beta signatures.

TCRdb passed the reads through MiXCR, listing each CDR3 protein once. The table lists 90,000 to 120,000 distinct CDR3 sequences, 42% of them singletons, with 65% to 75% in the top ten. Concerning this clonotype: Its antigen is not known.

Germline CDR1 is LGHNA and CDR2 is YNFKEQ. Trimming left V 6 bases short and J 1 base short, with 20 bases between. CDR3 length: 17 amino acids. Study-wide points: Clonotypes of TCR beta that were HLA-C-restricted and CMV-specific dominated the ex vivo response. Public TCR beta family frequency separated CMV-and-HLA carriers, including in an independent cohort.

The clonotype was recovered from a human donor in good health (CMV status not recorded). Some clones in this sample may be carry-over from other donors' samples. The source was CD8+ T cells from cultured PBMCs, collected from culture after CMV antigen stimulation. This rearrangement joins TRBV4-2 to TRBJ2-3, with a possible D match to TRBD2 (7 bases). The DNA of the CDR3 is TGTGCCAGCAGAGCCAAGGCGGGGGCCCTTGGCACAGATACGCAGTATTTT. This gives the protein CASRAKAGALGTDTQYF.